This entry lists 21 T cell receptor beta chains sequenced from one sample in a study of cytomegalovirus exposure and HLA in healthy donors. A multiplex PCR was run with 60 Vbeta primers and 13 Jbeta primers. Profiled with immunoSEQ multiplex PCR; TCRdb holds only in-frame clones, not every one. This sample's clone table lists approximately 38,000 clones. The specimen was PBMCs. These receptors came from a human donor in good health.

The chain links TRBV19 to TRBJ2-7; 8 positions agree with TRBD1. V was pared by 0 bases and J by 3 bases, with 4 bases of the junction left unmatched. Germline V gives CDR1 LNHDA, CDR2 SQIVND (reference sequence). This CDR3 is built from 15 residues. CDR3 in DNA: TGTGCCAGTAGTATAGATTCGGGACAGGTCTACGAGCAGTACTTC. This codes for CASSIDSGQVYEQYF.

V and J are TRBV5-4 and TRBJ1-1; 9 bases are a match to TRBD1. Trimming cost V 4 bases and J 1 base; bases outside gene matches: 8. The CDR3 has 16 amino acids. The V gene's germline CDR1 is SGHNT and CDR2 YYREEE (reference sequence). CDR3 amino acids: CASSPWTGEGNTEAFF. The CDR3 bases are TGTGCCAGCAGCCCATGGACAGGGGAGGGGAACACTGAAGCTTTCTTT.

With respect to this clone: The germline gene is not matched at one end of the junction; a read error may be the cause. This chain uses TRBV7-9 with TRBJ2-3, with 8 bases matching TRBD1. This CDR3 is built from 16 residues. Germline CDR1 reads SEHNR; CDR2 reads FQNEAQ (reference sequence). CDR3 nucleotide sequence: TGTGCCAGCAGCCGCACAGGGGGAACTAGCACAGATAAGCAGTATTTT. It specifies CASSRTGGTSTDKQYF.

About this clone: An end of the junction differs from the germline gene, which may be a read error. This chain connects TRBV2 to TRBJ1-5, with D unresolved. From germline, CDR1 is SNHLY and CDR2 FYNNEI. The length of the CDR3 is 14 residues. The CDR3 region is CASSGSVSNQHQHF. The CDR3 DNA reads TGTGCCAGCAGTGGGTCAGTTAGCAATCAGCACCAGCATTTT.

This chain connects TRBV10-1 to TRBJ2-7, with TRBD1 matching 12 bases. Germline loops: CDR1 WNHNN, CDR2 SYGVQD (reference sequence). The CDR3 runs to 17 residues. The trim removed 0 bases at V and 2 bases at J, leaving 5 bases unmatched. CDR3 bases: TGCGCCAGCAGTGAGTCGATAGGGACAGGGGGCGCCTACGAGCAGTACTTC. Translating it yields CASSESIGTGGAYEQYF.

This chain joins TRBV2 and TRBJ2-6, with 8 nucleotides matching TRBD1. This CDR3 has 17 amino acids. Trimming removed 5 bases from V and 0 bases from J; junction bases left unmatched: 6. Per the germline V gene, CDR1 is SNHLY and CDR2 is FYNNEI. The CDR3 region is CASSLTGGSSGANVLTF. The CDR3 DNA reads TGTGCCAGCAGTTTAACAGGGGGGAGCTCTGGGGCCAACGTCCTGACTTTC. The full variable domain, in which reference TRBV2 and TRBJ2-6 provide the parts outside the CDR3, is EPEVTQTPSHQVTQMGQEVILRCVPISNHLYFYWYRQILGQKVEFLVSFYNNEISEKSEIFDDQFSVERPDGSNFTLKIRSTKLEDSAMYFCASSLTGGSSGANVLTFGAGSRLTVL.

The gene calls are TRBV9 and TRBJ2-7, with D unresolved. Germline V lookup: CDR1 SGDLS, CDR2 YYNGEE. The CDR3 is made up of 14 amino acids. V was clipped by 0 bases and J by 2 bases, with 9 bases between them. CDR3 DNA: TGTGCCAGCAGCGTAGAAGACATCGCCTACGAGCAGTACTTC. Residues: CASSVEDIAYEQYF. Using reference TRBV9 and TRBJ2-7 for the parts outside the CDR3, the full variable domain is DSGVTQTPKHLITATGQRVTLRCSPRSGDLSVYWYQQSLDQGLQFLIQYYNGEERAKGNILERFSAQQFPDLHSELNLSSLELGDSALYFCASSVEDIAYEQYFGPGTRLTVT.

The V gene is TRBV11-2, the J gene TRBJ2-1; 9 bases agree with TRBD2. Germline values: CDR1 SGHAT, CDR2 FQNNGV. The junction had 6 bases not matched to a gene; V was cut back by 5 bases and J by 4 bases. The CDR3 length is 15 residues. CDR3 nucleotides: TGTGCCAGCAGCCGCGGGGGGGGCAAATACAATGAGCAGTTCTTC. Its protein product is CASSRGGGKYNEQFF.

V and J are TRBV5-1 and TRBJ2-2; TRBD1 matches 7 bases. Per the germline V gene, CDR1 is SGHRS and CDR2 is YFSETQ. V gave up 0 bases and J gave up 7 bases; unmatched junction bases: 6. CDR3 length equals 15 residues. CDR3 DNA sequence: TGCGCCAGCAGCTTGGTAGAGGGGGCCGGCGGGGAGCTGTTTTTT. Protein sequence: CASSLVEGAGGELFF.

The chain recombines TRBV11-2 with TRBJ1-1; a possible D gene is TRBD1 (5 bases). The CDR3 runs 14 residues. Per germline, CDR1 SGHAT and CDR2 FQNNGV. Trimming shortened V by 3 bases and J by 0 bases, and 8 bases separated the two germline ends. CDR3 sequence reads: CASSFDSLNTEAFF. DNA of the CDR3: TGTGCCAGCAGCTTTGACAGTCTGAACACTGAAGCTTTCTTT.

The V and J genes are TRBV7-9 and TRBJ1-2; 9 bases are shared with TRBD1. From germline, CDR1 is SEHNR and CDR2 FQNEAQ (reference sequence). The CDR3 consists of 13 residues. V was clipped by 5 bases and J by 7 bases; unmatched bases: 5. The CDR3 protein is CASSGQGSTGYTF. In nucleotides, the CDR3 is TGTGCCAGCAGCGGACAGGGGTCTACTGGCTACACCTTC.

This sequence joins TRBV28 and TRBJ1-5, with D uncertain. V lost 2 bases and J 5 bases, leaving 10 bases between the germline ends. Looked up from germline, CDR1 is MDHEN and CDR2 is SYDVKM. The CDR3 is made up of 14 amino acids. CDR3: CASSLESTHQPQHF. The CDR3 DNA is TGTGCCAGCAGTTTAGAGAGTACTCATCAGCCCCAGCATTTT.

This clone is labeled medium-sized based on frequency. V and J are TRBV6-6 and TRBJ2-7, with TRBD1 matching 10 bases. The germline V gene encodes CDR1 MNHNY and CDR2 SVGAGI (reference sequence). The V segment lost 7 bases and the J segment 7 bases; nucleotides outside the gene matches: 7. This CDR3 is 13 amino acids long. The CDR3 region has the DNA TGTGCCAGCAATCCGGGACAGGGGTGGGAGCAGTACTTC. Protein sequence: CASNPGQGWEQYF.

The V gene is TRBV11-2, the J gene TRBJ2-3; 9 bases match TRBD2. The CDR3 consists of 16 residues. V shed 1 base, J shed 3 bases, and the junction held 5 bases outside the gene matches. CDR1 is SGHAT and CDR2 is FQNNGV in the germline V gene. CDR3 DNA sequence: TGTGCCAGCAGCTTAGGCGGGGGGGTTGGAACAGATACGCAGTATTTT. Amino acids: CASSLGGGVGTDTQYF. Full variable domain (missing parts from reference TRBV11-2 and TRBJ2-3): EAGVAQSPRYKIIEKRQSVAFWCNPISGHATLYWYQQILGQGPKLLIQFQNNGVVDDSQLPKDRFSAERLKGVDSTLKIQPAKLEDSAVYLCASSLGGGVGTDTQYFGPGTRLTVL.

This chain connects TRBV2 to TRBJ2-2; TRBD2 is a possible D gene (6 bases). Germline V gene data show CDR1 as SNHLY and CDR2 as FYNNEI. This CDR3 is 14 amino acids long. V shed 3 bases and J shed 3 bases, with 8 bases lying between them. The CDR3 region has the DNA TGTGCCAGCAGTGACCGGGGGTACACCGGGGAGCTGTTTTTT. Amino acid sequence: CASSDRGYTGELFF.

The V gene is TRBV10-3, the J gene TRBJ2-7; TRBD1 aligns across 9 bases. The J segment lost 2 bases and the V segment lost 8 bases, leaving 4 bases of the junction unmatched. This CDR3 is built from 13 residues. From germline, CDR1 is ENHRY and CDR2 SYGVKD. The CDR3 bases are TGTGCCATCGGGACAGGGTCCACCTACGAGCAGTACTTC. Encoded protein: CAIGTGSTYEQYF.

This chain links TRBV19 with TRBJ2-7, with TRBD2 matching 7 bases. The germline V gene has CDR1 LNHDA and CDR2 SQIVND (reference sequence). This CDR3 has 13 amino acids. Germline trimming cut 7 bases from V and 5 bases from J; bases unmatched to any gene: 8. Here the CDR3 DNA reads TGTGCCAGTACCCCTTCGACTAGCCACGAGCAGTACTTC. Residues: CASTPSTSHEQYF.

CDR3 region: CASSQRTDYYGYTF. The CDR3, as DNA: TGCGCCAGCAGCCAAAGGACAGACTACTATGGCTACACCTTC. The V gene is TRBV4-1, the J gene TRBJ1-2; D might be TRBD1 (6 bases). This CDR3 is 14 amino acids long. Germline V lookup: CDR1 MGHRA, CDR2 YSYEKL. V lost 2 bases and J 3 bases, leaving 10 bases between the germline ends.

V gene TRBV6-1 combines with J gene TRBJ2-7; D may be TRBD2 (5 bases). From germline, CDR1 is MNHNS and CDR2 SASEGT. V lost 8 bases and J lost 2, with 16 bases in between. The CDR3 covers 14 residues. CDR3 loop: CASARLAAPYEQYF. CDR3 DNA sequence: TGTGCCAGCGCCCGGCTAGCCGCCCCCTACGAGCAGTACTTC.

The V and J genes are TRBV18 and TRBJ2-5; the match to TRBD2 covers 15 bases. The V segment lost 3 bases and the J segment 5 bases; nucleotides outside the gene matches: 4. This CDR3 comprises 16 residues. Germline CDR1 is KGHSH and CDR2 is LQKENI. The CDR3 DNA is TGTGCCAGCTCACCTGGGACTAGCGGGGGGTCGGAGACCCAGTACTTC. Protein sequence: CASSPGTSGGSETQYF.

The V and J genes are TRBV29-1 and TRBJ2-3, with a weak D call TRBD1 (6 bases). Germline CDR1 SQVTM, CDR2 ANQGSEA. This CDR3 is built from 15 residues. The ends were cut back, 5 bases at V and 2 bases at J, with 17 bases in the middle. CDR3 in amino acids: CSVSPRTDSTDTQYF. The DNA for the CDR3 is TGCAGCGTTTCCCCGAGGACAGATTCCACAGATACGCAGTATTTT.